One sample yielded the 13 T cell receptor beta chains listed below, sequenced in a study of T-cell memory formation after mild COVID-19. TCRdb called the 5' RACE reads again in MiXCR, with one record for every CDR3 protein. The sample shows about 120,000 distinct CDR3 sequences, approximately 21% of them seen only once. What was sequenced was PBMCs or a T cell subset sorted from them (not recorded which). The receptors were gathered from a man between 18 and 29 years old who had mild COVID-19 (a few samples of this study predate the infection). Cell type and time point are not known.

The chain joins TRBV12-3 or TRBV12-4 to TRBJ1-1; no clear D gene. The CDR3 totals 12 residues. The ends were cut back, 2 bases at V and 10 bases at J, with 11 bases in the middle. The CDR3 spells CASSLTEGAAFF. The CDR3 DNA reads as TGTGCCAGCAGTTTAACGGAGGGAGCAGCTTTCTTT.

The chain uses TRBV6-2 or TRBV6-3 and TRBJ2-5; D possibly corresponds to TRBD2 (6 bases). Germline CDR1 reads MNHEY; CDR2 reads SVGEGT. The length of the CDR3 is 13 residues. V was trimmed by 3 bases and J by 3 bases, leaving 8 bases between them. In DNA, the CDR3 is TGTGCCAGCAGTTATGGAGGGAAAGAGACCCAGTACTTC. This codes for CASSYGGKETQYF.

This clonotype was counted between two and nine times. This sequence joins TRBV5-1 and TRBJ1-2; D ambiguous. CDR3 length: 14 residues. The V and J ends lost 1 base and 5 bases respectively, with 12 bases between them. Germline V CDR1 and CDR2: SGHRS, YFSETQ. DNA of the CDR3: TGCGCCAGCAGCTTGTCGGCCACGGCTTATGGCTACACCTTC. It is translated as CASSLSATAYGYTF.

DNA of the CDR3: TGCGCCAGCAGCCCCTCCAGGGGGACAGGGGCAGAAAATGAGCAGTTCTTC. Its translation is CASSPSRGTGAENEQFF. V is TRBV4-3 and J is TRBJ2-1, with TRBD1 matching over 10 bases. J lost 7 bases, V lost 4 bases, and 13 bases had no gene match. Looked up from germline, CDR1 is LGHNA and CDR2 is YSLEER. CDR3 length: 17 amino acids.

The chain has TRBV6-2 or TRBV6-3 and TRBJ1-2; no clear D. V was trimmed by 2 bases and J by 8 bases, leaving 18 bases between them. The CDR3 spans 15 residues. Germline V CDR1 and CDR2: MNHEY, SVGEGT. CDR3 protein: CASSYPRTGITGYTF. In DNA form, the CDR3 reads TGTGCCAGCAGTTACCCTCGGACCGGGATCACGGGCTACACCTTC.

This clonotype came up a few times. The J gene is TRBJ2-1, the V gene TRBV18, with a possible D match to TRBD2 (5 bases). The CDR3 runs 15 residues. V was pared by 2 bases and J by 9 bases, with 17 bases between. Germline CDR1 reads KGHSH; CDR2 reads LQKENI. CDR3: CASSPSGMRTAEQFF. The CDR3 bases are TGTGCCAGCTCACCATCGGGGATGAGAACCGCTGAGCAGTTCTTC.

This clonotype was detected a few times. The CDR3 DNA reads TGTGCCAGCAGCGTAGACGGGGGGCCCTATGGCTACACCTTC. It is translated as CASSVDGGPYGYTF. The J gene is TRBJ1-2, the V gene TRBV9, with D maybe TRBD1 (6 bases). The CDR3 totals 14 residues. The V gene's germline CDR1 is SGDLS and CDR2 YYNGEE. Trimming cost V 0 bases and J 4 bases, with 10 bases left between them.

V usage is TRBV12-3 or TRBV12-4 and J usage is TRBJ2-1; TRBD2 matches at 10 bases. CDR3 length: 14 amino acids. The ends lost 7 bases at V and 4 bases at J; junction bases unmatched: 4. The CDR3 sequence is CASKERGGYNEQFF. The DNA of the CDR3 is TGTGCCAGCAAGGAGCGGGGGGGTTACAATGAGCAGTTCTTC.

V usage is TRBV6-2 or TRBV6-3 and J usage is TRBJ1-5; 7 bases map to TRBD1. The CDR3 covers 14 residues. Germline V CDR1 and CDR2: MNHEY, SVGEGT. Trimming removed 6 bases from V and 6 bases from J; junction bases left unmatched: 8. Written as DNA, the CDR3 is TGTGCCAGCAGAAAAGACAGGGCGGCTCAGCCCCAGCATTTT. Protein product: CASRKDRAAQPQHF.

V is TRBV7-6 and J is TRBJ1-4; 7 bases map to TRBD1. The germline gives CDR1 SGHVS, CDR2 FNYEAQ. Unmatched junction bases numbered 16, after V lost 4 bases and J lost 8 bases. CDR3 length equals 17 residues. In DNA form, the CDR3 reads TGTGCCAGCAGCTCCCGCGGACAGGACCCTCCCATAGAAAAACTGTTTTTT. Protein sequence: CASSSRGQDPPIEKLFF.

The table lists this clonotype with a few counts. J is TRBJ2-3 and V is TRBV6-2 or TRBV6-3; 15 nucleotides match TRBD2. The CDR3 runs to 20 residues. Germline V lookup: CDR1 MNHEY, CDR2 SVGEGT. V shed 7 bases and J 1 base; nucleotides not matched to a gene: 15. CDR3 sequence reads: CASKDPPGTSGGTGTDTQYF. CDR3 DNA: TGTGCCAGCAAGGACCCCCCCGGGACTAGCGGGGGGACGGGCACAGATACGCAGTATTTT.

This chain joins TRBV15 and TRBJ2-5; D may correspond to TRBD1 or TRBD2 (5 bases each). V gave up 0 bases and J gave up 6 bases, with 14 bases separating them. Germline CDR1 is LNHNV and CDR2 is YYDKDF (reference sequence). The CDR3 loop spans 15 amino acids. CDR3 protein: CATSRDGRSGQTQYF. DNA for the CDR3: TGTGCCACCAGCAGAGATGGAAGGTCGGGGCAGACCCAGTACTTC.

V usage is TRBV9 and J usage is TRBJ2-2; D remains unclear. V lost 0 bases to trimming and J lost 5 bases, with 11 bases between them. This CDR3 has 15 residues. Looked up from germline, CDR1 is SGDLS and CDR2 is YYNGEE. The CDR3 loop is CASSVVETGTGELFF. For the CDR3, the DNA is TGTGCCAGCAGCGTAGTAGAGACGGGTACCGGGGAGCTGTTTTTT.